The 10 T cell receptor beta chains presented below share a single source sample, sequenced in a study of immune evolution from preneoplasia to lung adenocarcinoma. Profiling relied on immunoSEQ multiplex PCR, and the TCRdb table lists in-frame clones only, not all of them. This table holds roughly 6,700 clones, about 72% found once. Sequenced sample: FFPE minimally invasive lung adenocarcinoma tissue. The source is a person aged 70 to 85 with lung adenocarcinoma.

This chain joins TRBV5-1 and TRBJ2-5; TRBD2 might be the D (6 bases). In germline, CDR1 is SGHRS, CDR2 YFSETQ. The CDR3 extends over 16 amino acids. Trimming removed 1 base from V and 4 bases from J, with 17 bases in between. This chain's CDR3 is CASSLYGGISGETQYF. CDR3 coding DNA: TGCGCCAGCAGCTTGTATGGAGGGATTAGTGGAGAGACCCAGTACTTC.

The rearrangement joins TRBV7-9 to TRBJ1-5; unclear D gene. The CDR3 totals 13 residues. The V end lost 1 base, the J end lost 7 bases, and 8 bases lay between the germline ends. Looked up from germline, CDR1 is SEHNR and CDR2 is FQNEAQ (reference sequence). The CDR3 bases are TGTGCCAGCAGCTTAGGAGAATACCAGCCCCAGCATTTT. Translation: CASSLGEYQPQHF.

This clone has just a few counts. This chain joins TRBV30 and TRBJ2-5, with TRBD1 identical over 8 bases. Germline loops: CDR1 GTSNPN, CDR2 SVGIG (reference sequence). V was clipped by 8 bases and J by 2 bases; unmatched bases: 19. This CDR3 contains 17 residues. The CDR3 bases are TGTGCCGTCCCCCGGCCCCGTACGGGGACAGGTCAAGAGACCCAGTACTTC. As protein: CAVPRPRTGTGQETQYF.

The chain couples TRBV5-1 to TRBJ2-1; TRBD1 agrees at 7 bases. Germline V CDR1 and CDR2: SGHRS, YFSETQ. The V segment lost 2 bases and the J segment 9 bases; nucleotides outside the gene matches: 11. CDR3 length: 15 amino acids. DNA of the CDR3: TGCGCCAGCAGCTTAGACAGGGACCTACAGGGTGAGCAGTTCTTC. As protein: CASSLDRDLQGEQFF.

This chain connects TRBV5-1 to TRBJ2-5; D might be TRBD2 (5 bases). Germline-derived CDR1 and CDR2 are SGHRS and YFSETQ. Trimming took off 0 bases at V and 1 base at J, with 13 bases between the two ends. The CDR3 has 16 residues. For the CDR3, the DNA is TGCGCCAGCAGCTTGGGCAGCGGAGCCCCCCAAGAGACCCAGTACTTC. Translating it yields CASSLGSGAPQETQYF. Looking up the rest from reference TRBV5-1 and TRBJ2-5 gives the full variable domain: KAGVTQTPRYLIKTRGQQVTLSCSPISGHRSVSWYQQTPGQGLQFLFEYFSETQRNKGNFPGRFSGRQFSNSRSEMNVSTLELGDSALYLCASSLGSGAPQETQYFGPGTRLLVL.

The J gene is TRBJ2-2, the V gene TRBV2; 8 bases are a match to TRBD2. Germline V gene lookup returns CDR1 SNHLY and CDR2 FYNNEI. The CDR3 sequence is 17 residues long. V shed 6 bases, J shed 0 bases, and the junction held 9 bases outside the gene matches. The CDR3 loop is CASRVGGGLANTGELFF. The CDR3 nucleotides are TGTGCCAGCAGGGTCGGCGGGGGGCTCGCGAACACCGGGGAGCTGTTTTTT.

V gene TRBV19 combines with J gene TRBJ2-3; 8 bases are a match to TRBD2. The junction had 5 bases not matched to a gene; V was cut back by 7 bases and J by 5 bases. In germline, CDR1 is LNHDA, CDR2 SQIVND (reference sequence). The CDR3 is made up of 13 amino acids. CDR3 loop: CASTSGGQDTQYF. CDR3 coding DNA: TGTGCCAGTACCTCGGGGGGGCAAGATACGCAGTATTTT.

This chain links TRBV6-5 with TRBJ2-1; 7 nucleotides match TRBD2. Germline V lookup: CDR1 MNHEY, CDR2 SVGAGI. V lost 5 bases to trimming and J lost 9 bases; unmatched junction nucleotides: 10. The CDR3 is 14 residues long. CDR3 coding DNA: TGTGCCAGCAGTGCTAGGGGAGGGATTCGTGAGCAGTTCTTC. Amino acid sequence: CASSARGGIREQFF.

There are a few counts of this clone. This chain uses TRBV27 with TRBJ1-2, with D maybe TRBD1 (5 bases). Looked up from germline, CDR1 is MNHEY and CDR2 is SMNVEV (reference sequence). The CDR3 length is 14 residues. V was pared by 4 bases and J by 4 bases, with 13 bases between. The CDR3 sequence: CASSSGRLPYGYTF. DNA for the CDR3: TGTGCCAGCAGTTCAGGGCGCTTGCCCTATGGCTACACCTTC.

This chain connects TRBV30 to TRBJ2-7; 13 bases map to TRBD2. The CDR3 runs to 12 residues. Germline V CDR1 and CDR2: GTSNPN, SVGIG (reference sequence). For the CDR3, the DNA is TGTGCCTGGGGTCGACTAGCGGGAGGTGTGGAGGTC. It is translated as CAWGRLAGGVEV.